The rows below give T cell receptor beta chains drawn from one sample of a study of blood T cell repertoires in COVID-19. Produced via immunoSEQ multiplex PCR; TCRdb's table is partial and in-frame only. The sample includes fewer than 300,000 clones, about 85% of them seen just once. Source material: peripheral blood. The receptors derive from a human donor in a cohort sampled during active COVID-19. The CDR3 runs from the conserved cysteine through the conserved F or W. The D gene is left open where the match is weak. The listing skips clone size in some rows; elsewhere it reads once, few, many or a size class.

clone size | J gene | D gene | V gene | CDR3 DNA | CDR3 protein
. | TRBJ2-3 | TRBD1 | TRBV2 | TGTGCCAGCAGAGGACAGGGCTCTAGCACAGATACGCAGTATTTT | CASRGQGSSTDTQYF
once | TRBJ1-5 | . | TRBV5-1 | TGCGCCAGCAGCTTGGTAGGGGAGGAGCAGCCCCAGCATTTT | CASSLVGEEQPQHF
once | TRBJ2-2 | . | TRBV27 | TGTGCCAGCAGTTTCAGGCCAAACACCGGGGAGCTGTTTTTT | CASSFRPNTGELFF
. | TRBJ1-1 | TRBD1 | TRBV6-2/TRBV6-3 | TGTGCCAGCAGTTACAAGAGGACAGGGGGCACTGAAGCTTTCTTT | CASSYKRTGGTEAFF
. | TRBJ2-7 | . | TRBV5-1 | TGCGCCAGCAGCAACTACTACGAGCAGTACTTC | CASSNYYEQYF
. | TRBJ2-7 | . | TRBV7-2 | TGTGCCAGCAGCTTGGTTAACTCTCTCGAGCAGTACTTC | CASSLVNSLEQYF
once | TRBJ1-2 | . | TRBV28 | TGTGCCAGCAGTTTACGGGGGGGCGGCTACACCTTC | CASSLRGGGYTF
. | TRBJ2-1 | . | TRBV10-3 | TGTGCCATCAGTGTCTCCCCTGGCACTGAGCAGTTCTTC | CAISVSPGTEQFF
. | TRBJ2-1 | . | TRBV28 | TGTGCCAGCAGTCCCACAGCGGACCTCAGCAATGAGCAGTTCTTC | CASSPTADLSNEQFF
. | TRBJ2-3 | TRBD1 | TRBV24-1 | TGTGCCACCAGTGACCCGGACAGGGGCACAGATACGCAGTATTTT | CATSDPDRGTDTQYF
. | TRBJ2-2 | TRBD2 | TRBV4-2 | TGTGCCAGCAGCCAAGATCCAGCGGGAGTGGCCACCGGGGAGCTGTTTTTT | CASSQDPAGVATGELFF
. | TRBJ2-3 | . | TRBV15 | TGTGCCACCTACTCCCCCTACCGGGGCACAGATACGCAGTATTTT | CATYSPYRGTDTQYF
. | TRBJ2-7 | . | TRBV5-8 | TGTGCCAGCAGCCTCAGGGCCTCCTACGAGCAGTACTTC | CASSLRASYEQYF
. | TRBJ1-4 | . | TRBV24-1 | TGTGCCACACCGCGGACAGCTGATAATGAAAAACTGTTTTTT | CATPRTADNEKLFF
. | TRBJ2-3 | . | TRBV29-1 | TGCAGCGTTGTGACAGGAACCACCGACTTTTTT | CSVVTGTTDFF
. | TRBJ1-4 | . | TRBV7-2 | TGTGCCAGCAGCCGAGACAGATACAAACTGTTTTTT | CASSRDRYKLFF
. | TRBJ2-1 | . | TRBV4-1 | TGCGCCAGCAGCCAAGAAGAAATCACTAGCTTCTACAATGAGCAGTTCTTC | CASSQEEITSFYNEQFF
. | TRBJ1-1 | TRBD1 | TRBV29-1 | TGCAGCGTTGGGGTAGGGGGCAACACTGAAGCTTTCTTT | CSVGVGGNTEAFF
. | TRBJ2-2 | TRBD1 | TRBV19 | TGTGCCAGTAAGCCACAGGGGGCGAACACCGGGGAGCTGTTTTTT | CASKPQGANTGELFF
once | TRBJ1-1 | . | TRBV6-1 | TGTGCCAGCAGTGCCTATGGAAGGGCCGGGAGCTCTGAAGCTTTCTTT | CASSAYGRAGSSEAFF
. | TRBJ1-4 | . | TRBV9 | TGTGCCAGCAACTCCGCCGGGAATGAAAAACTGTTTTTT | CASNSAGNEKLFF
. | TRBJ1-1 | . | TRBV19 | TGTGCCAGCAGGGCTTCGAACACTGAAGCTTTCTTT | CASRASNTEAFF
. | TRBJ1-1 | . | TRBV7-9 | TGTGCCAGCAGTTTGTATTCTACGAACACTGAAGCTTTCTTT | CASSLYSTNTEAFF
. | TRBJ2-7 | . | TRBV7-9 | TGTGCCAGCAGCTTAGGTCTTGGACGGGGGTCCTACGAGCAGTACTTC | CASSLGLGRGSYEQYF
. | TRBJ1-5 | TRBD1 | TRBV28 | TGTGCCAGCAGGCGCCGGGACAGTAATCAGCCCCAGCATTTT | CASRRRDSNQPQHF
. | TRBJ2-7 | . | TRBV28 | TGTGCCAGCAGTATCAAAACGGGAATGCGGCAGTACTTC | CASSIKTGMRQYF
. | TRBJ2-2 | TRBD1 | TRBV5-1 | TGCGCCAGCAGCCCGGGACAGTACACCGGGGAGCTGTTTTTT | CASSPGQYTGELFF
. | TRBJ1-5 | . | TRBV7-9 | TGTGCCAGCAGCTTAGAGACAGTTAATCAGCCCCAGCATTTT | CASSLETVNQPQHF
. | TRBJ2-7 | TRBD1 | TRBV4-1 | TGCGCCAGCAGCCAGGGCCTCAGGGGGAACGAGCAGTACTTC | CASSQGLRGNEQYF
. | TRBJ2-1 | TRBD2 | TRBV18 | TGTGCCAGCTCACCAAGCTTAGCGGGAGGGACCAATGAGCAGTTCTTC | CASSPSLAGGTNEQFF